This TCR beta chain was documented in a study of T cell repertoires in cytomegalovirus infection (dated by TCRdb to the late 2010s). Regarding the study in general: Donor HLA type was relevant to the analysis, as public TCR beta signatures indicated carriage of CMV infection together with the matching HLA type. The paper's findings and limits, for the study overall: The ex vivo response was dominated by HLA-C-restricted CMV-specific TCR beta clonotypes, and the single most frequent clonotype in two of eight donors was supplied by these HLA-C-restricted clonotypes. Carriers of CMV infection plus the relevant HLA type were discriminated by the cumulative frequency of public TCR beta family members in the study cohort and in an independent approximately 340-donor cohort.

Instrument on record: Illumina HiSeq 1500. TCRdb reprocessing: public reads trimmed at Q25 with fastp, clones called with MiXCR, in-frame beta chains kept. Each CDR3 protein gets just one entry, which takes the most common genes and DNA from the rows behind it. Counted in this sample were 350,000 to 500,000 distinct CDR3 sequences; around 32% of them appeared once. The leading ten clones occupy roughly an eighth of the sample. For CDR1 and CDR2, the germline V gene lists SGHVS and FNYEAQ. V is trimmed back by 6 bases and J by 6 bases, and the junction contains 10 bases that no gene match accounts for. The CDR3, cysteine through phenylalanine, is 14 amino acids long. The DNA shown is the 42-base CDR3, in frame from base 1. This clonotype was detected only a few times. Its binding antigen is unknown. Nothing much larger sits one base from this clone, and base qualities are not available.

Here the chain combines TRBV7-6 and TRBJ2-7, and 8 bases in between align with TRBD1. This clonotype was sampled from a human donor in good health (CMV status not recorded). Some clones in this sample may be carry-over from other donors' samples. Sequenced input: PBMCs. The DNA reads TGTGCCAGCAGGCCAATCGGACAGGGAGGCGAGCAGTACTTC. It is translated as CASRPIGQGGEQYF.